The 32 T cell receptor beta chains below come from one sample, sequenced in a study of regulatory T cells in long-lasting Graves disease (dated by TCRdb to the early 2020s). The method behind the library was multiplex PCR. The sequencer was an Illumina HiSeq 4000. iRepertoire HTBI primers and Arm-PCR amplification of CDR3 regions were used to construct TCR beta libraries. Using fastp at Q25 and MiXCR, TCRdb reprocessed the public reads and kept productive beta chains. CDR3 protein duplicates are merged, each entry listing the most common genes and DNA. This sample gives 400,000 to 500,000 distinct CDR3 sequences in total; about 16% of them show up just once. The ten biggest clones cover about a quarter of the sample. The sample's time point label, decoded: newly diagnosed GD, antithyroid drugs for less than 3 months. For both TCR sequencing and RNA sequencing, RNA was extracted from PBMCs using TRIzol.

These data were also reused for a study on T cells in Graves' hyperthyroidism and ophthalmopathy.

The sample here was peripheral blood mononuclear cells (PBMCs), taken at new diagnosis, from a patient treated with antithyroid drugs. These TCRs come from a woman under 30 with Graves disease. Donor details come from another sample of the same person, matched by shared clones.

V gene TRBV6-5 combines with J gene TRBJ2-2; D perhaps matches TRBD2 (6 bases). The CDR3 contains 15 residues. The V end was cut by 1 base, the J end by 4 bases, with 10 bases between. Germline-derived CDR1 and CDR2 are MNHEY and SVGAGI. In DNA, the CDR3 is TGTGCCAGCAGTTACTTGGGAGGCGGCACCGGGGAGCTGTTTTTT. Translated, it gives CASSYLGGGTGELFF.

The chain employs TRBV20-1 and TRBJ1-2; 7 positions match TRBD1. The CDR3 is made up of 13 amino acids. V was pared by 6 bases and J by 7 bases, with 11 bases of the junction left unmatched. Germline CDR1 reads DFQATT; CDR2 reads SNEGSKA (reference sequence). CDR3 DNA: TGCAGTGCAGGGGGGACAGCGGAAGGTGGCTACACCTTC. It is translated as CSAGGTAEGGYTF.

The CDR3 reads CATSDSGNPGDADTQYF. The CDR3 DNA reads as TGTGCCACCAGTGATTCAGGCAACCCCGGAGATGCAGATACGCAGTATTTT. V gene TRBV24-1 combines with J gene TRBJ2-3; D is ambiguous. V lost 2 bases, J lost 4 bases, and 18 bases lay in between. Germline values: CDR1 KGHDR, CDR2 SFDVKD. The CDR3 extends over 17 amino acids.

This clonotype was seen a few times. This sequence joins TRBV28 and TRBJ2-5; perhaps D is TRBD1 or TRBD2 (5 bases each). The ends were cut back, 7 bases at V and 0 bases at J, with 12 bases in the middle. CDR1 and CDR2 (germline): MDHEN, SYDVKM. CDR3 length: 14 amino acids. This CDR3 is CASIPKGHQETQYF. In DNA form, the CDR3 reads TGTGCCAGCATCCCAAAGGGACACCAAGAGACCCAGTACTTC.

Ten or more counts support this clonotype. The rearrangement links TRBV7-9 to TRBJ2-3; TRBD2 matches 11 bases. V lost 5 bases to trimming and J lost 2 bases; unmatched junction nucleotides: 6. CDR1 is SEHNR, CDR2 FQNEAQ, per germline (reference sequence). The CDR3 covers 16 residues. CDR3 sequence: CASSITSGGNTDTQYF. In DNA, the CDR3 is TGTGCCAGCAGCATAACTAGCGGGGGAAACACAGATACGCAGTATTTT.

In this sample, this clonotype turned up many times. The chain joins TRBV29-1 to TRBJ2-3; a possible D gene is TRBD2 (6 bases). Germline V gives CDR1 SQVTM, CDR2 ANQGSEA. This CDR3 comprises 12 residues. V lost 2 bases and J lost 4, with 7 bases in between. The CDR3 sequence: CSVEWGADTQYF. CDR3 in DNA: TGCAGCGTTGAATGGGGGGCAGATACGCAGTATTTT.

This clonotype was observed a handful of times. The rearrangement links TRBV27 to TRBJ2-2; tentative D call: TRBD2 (5 bases). CDR3 size: 16 residues. V was shortened by 3 bases and J by 4 bases, with 15 bases between the two germline ends. In germline, CDR1 is MNHEY, CDR2 SMNVEV (reference sequence). CDR3 nucleotide sequence: TGTGCCAGCAGTTTTCTGCCAGCGGACTTCACCGGGGAGCTGTTTTTT. It is translated as CASSFLPADFTGELFF.

There are many counts of this clonotype. CDR3 in amino acids: CASRDDIEDNEQFF. The CDR3 DNA reads as TGTGCCAGCAGAGATGACATTGAAGACAATGAGCAGTTCTTC. The chain recombines TRBV28 with TRBJ2-1; D remains ambiguous. Germline V gives CDR1 MDHEN, CDR2 SYDVKM. V gave up 6 bases and J gave up 5 bases, with 14 bases separating them. This CDR3 is 14 amino acids long.

There are a few counts of this clonotype. The gene calls are TRBV10-2 and TRBJ2-2; maybe TRBD1 (6 bases). Germline-derived CDR1 and CDR2 are WSHSY and SAAADI. V was shortened by 7 bases and J by 4 bases, with 13 bases between the two germline ends. The CDR3 extends over 14 amino acids. CDR3 amino acids: CASIPRTATGELFF. DNA for the CDR3: TGCGCCAGCATCCCGCGGACAGCCACCGGGGAGCTGTTTTTT.

The rearrangement links TRBV29-1 to TRBJ2-1; D is tentatively TRBD1 or TRBD2 (5 bases each). This CDR3 is built from 13 residues. Germline V gene lookup returns CDR1 SQVTM and CDR2 ANQGSEA. The ends were cut back, 7 bases at V and 3 bases at J, with 13 bases in the middle. CDR3 coding DNA: TGCAGCGCTCACCGGGGCATCTACAATGAGCAGTTCTTC. It encodes CSAHRGIYNEQFF.

Ten or more counts support this clonotype. This chain connects TRBV6-5 to TRBJ1-1; no reliable D call. Trimming left V 4 bases short and J 1 base short, with 7 bases between. Germline V gene sequence: CDR1 MNHEY, CDR2 SVGAGI. CDR3 length: 13 residues. This CDR3 reads CASSWRRNTEAFF. The CDR3 nucleotides read TGTGCCAGCAGTTGGAGGAGGAACACTGAAGCTTTCTTT.

On this clonotype itself: A much bigger clone sits one base away, suggesting this may be a read error. The genes are TRBV7-2 and TRBJ1-2; the D is unclear. V lost 4 bases and J 1 base, leaving 13 bases between the germline ends. CDR3 size: 15 residues. CDR1 and CDR2 from the germline V gene are SGHTA and FQGNSA. CDR3 amino acids: CASSSSYGYNYGYTF. CDR3 nucleotides: TGTGCCAGCAGCTCGAGCTATGGATATAACTATGGCTACACCTTC.

This clonotype was detected ten times or more. The chain carries TRBV19 and TRBJ2-3, with TRBD1 as a possible D gene (6 bases). CDR1 LNHDA and CDR2 SQIVND come from the germline V gene (reference sequence). This CDR3 region has 15 residues. The V and J ends lost 4 bases and 5 bases respectively, with 16 bases between them. This CDR3 is CASSTVALGGDTQYF. The CDR3 DNA follows: TGTGCCAGTAGTACAGTGGCCTTAGGGGGAGATACGCAGTATTTT.

In its sample, this clonotype was seen many times. The CDR3 loop reads CASSTEGRGEAFF. The CDR3 DNA reads TGTGCCAGCAGTACGGAGGGGAGGGGTGAAGCTTTCTTT. The chain couples TRBV2 to TRBJ1-1; possibly TRBD1 for D (5 bases). The CDR3 is 13 amino acids. V was clipped by 5 bases and J by 7 bases, with 14 bases between them. Germline CDR1 SNHLY, CDR2 FYNNEI.

This clonotype was counted at least ten times. The V call is TRBV2, the J call TRBJ2-1; D ambiguous. Germline CDR1 is SNHLY and CDR2 is FYNNEI. Trimming stripped 1 base from V and 6 bases from J, with 16 bases between. This CDR3 is built from 16 residues. The CDR3 nucleotides read TGTGCCAGCAGTGAAGAGGCAAGGGTGGCCGGCAATGAGCAGTTCTTC. Amino acid sequence: CASSEEARVAGNEQFF.

This clonotype was recorded at least ten times. The rearrangement joins TRBV13 to TRBJ2-7; D remains unclear. The ends were cut back, 4 bases at V and 2 bases at J, with 12 bases in the middle. The CDR3 contains 14 residues. CDR1 PRHDT and CDR2 FYEKMQ come from the germline V gene (reference sequence). The CDR3 loop reads CASSSPLSPYEQYF. As DNA, the CDR3 is TGTGCCAGCAGCTCTCCTTTGTCGCCCTACGAGCAGTACTTC.

This clonotype showed up many times. The chain combines TRBV7-3 with TRBJ2-1; possible D gene TRBD1, 5 bases. Germline assignment: CDR1 SGHTA and CDR2 FQGTGA. The CDR3 covers 15 residues. Trimming removed 2 bases at V and 4 bases at J, with 12 bases between. Here the CDR3 reads CASSLGLGVYNEQFF. The CDR3 nucleotides read TGTGCCAGCAGCTTAGGGTTAGGGGTATACAATGAGCAGTTCTTC.

This clonotype appeared many times. The chain has TRBV3-1 and TRBJ2-7; TRBD1 agrees at 9 bases. Per germline, CDR1 LGHDT and CDR2 YNNKEL (reference sequence). CDR3 length equals 14 residues. Trimming took 2 bases from V and 6 from J; bases not matched to a gene: 5. For the CDR3, the DNA is TGTGCCAGCAGCCAATATGGGGGACAGGGCGAGCAGTACTTC. Protein product: CASSQYGGQGEQYF.

This clonotype was seen ten or more times. V usage is TRBV29-1 and J usage is TRBJ2-2; tentatively, D is TRBD2 (5 bases). This CDR3 is built from 15 residues. Per germline, CDR1 SQVTM and CDR2 ANQGSEA. Trimming pared 2 bases from V and 2 bases from J, leaving 12 bases between. CDR3 amino acids: CSVEKVGDNTGELFF. The CDR3 region has the DNA TGCAGCGTTGAAAAAGTGGGAGATAACACCGGGGAGCTGTTTTTT.

The table lists this clonotype with many counts. The chain couples TRBV30 to TRBJ2-7; perhaps D is TRBD1 or TRBD2 (5 bases each). Germline CDR1 and CDR2: GTSNPN and SVGIG (reference sequence). The CDR3 extends over 14 amino acids. The V end was cut by 2 bases, the J end by 2 bases, with 13 bases between. CDR3 DNA sequence: TGTGCCTGGAGTAGAGGGGACGTCGCCTACGAGCAGTACTTC. It encodes CAWSRGDVAYEQYF.

V gene TRBV18 combines with J gene TRBJ1-4; 8 bases line up with TRBD1. In germline, CDR1 is KGHSH, CDR2 LQKENI. The ends lost 3 bases at V and 8 bases at J; junction bases unmatched: 2. The CDR3 has 13 residues. As DNA, the CDR3 is TGTGCCAGCTCACCCCCAGGGGGCGAAAAACTGTTTTTT. Protein: CASSPPGGEKLFF.

This clonotype was seen only a few times. The rearrangement links TRBV5-1 to TRBJ2-7; D is undetermined. The CDR3 sequence is 13 residues long. V was clipped by 0 bases and J by 3 bases, with 7 bases between them. CDR1 and CDR2 from the germline V gene are SGHRS and YFSETQ. The CDR3 region is CASSLERNYEQYF. The DNA for the CDR3 is TGCGCCAGCAGCTTGGAAAGAAACTACGAGCAGTACTTC. The full variable domain, its missing parts supplied by reference TRBV5-1 and TRBJ2-7, is KAGVTQTPRYLIKTRGQQVTLSCSPISGHRSVSWYQQTPGQGLQFLFEYFSETQRNKGNFPGRFSGRQFSNSRSEMNVSTLELGDSALYLCASSLERNYEQYFGPGTRLTVT.

This clonotype has ten or more counts. The chain joins TRBV12-3 or TRBV12-4 to TRBJ1-1; D gene uncertain. The CDR3 spans 13 residues. V gave up 6 bases and J gave up 2 bases, with 10 bases separating them. The CDR3 DNA reads TGTGCCAGCAGCTTGAAAAGCAACACTGAAGCTTTCTTT. Amino acids: CASSLKSNTEAFF.

With respect to this clonotype: A read error may be the cause here, since a much bigger clone is one base away. V gene TRBV20-1 combines with J gene TRBJ2-1; no definite D call. The germline V gene encodes CDR1 DFQATT and CDR2 SNEGSKA (reference sequence). Trimming shortened V by 8 bases and J by 10 bases, and 15 bases separated the two germline ends. The CDR3 covers 11 residues. The CDR3 loop is CSPHPTYEQFF. CDR3 sequence (DNA): TGCAGTCCTCACCCTACCTACGAGCAGTTCTTC.

This clonotype was found many times. The V and J genes are TRBV2 and TRBJ1-2; perhaps TRBD1 as D (6 bases). The length of the CDR3 is 13 residues. The V gene's germline CDR1 is SNHLY and CDR2 FYNNEI. Trimming pared 2 bases from V and 3 bases from J, leaving 7 bases between. The CDR3, as DNA: TGTGCCAGCAGTGAACAGGGGTACTATGGCTACACCTTC. Its protein product is CASSEQGYYGYTF.

This clonotype was observed a handful of times. The chain has TRBV6-4 and TRBJ1-6; D is unclear. Per germline, CDR1 MRHNA and CDR2 SNTAGT. V lost 0 bases to trimming and J lost 12 bases, with 12 bases between them. The CDR3 loop spans 14 amino acids. CDR3 residues: CASSDSQEGGPLHF. Here the CDR3 DNA reads TGTGCCAGCAGTGACTCTCAGGAGGGAGGACCCCTCCACTTT.

The chain employs TRBV20-1 and TRBJ2-3; 11 bases map to TRBD1. Germline V gene data show CDR1 as DFQATT and CDR2 as SNEGSKA (reference sequence). The trim removed 7 bases at V and 4 bases at J, leaving 4 bases unmatched. The CDR3 has 13 amino acids. CDR3 loop: CSDRDRGSDTQYF. CDR3 coding DNA: TGCAGTGACCGGGACAGGGGGTCAGATACGCAGTATTTT.

The sample holds a few counts of this clonotype. This chain connects TRBV30 to TRBJ1-3, with D perhaps matching TRBD1 (5 bases). The germline gives CDR1 GTSNPN, CDR2 SVGIG (reference sequence). The CDR3 contains 15 residues. The V gene lost 2 bases and the J gene lost 4 bases, with 15 bases spanning the gap. The CDR3 DNA sequence: TGTGCCTGGAGTCGCCGTGGGGCGGTAGGAAACACCATATATTTT. As protein: CAWSRRGAVGNTIYF.

The CDR3 sequence: CSARPFSGTYNEQFF. CDR3 in DNA: TGCAGTGCTAGACCTTTCAGCGGGACCTACAATGAGCAGTTCTTC. The chain has TRBV20-1 and TRBJ2-1; 7 positions agree with TRBD2. Trimming took 2 bases from V and 2 from J; bases not matched to a gene: 6. The CDR3 is made up of 15 amino acids. Germline V gene sequence: CDR1 DFQATT, CDR2 SNEGSKA (reference sequence).

Note on this clonotype: One junction end disagrees with the germline gene, perhaps due to a read error. This rearrangement joins TRBV11-1 to TRBJ2-3; TRBD2 matches 7 bases. The CDR3 is 15 residues long. Germline assignment: CDR1 SGHAT and CDR2 FQDESV (reference sequence). In nucleotides, the CDR3 is TGCGCCAACAGCCGAAGGGACTACGATACAGATACGCAGTATTTT. This gives the protein CANSRRDYDTDTQYF. Drawing the rest from reference TRBV11-1 and TRBJ2-3, the complete variable domain is EAEVAQSPRYKITEKSQAVAFWCDPISGHATLYWYRQILGQGPELLVQFQDESVVDDSQLPKDRFSAERLKGVDSTLKIQPAELGDSAMYLCANSRRDYDTDTQYFGPGTRLTVL.

This clonotype was seen a handful of times. The CDR3 protein is CASSPRGGDGELFF. Here the CDR3 DNA reads TGTGCCAGCAGTCCCAGGGGGGGGGACGGGGAGCTGTTTTTT. The V call is TRBV12-3 or TRBV12-4, the J call TRBJ2-2; D tentatively fits TRBD1 or TRBD2 (7 bases each). The CDR3 contains 14 residues. Trimming removed 5 bases at V and 7 bases at J, with 14 bases between.

This clonotype was picked up many times. The chain couples TRBV27 to TRBJ2-7, with D possibly TRBD1 on 5 matching bases. The CDR3 contains 13 residues. Germline-derived CDR1 and CDR2 are MNHEY and SMNVEV (reference sequence). V dropped 4 bases and J dropped 5 bases, with 12 bases sitting between them. CDR3 bases: TGTGCCAGCAGTTCCCGTCAGGGCCACGAGCAGTACTTC. This gives the protein CASSSRQGHEQYF.